The 17 T cell receptor beta chains below come from one sample, sequenced in a study of blood T cell repertoires in COVID-19. Assay: immunoSEQ multiplex PCR; the TCRdb copy retains only in-frame clones and omits some. The sample records 100,000 to 150,000 clones, 75% to 85% being singletons. The specimen sequenced was peripheral blood. Every receptor here comes from a woman aged 50 to 65 with acute or convalescent COVID-19.

The rearrangement joins TRBV6-5 to TRBJ2-7; 11 positions agree with TRBD2. The CDR3 is 14 residues long. Germline loops: CDR1 MNHEY, CDR2 SVGAGI. The V and J ends lost 7 bases and 5 bases, in that order; junction bases with no gene match: 7. The CDR3 bases are TGTGCCAGCAACTTACTAGCGGGAGTCCACGAGCAGTACTTC. Protein product: CASNLLAGVHEQYF.

This rearrangement joins TRBV6-5 to TRBJ2-1; TRBD1 is a possible D gene (6 bases). Between the trimmed V and J ends, which lost 2 bases and 3 bases, there was a span of 11 bases. The germline gives CDR1 MNHEY, CDR2 SVGAGI. The length of the CDR3 is 15 residues. CDR3 in amino acids: CASSYVAGDYNEQFF. The CDR3 DNA is TGTGCCAGCAGTTACGTTGCAGGGGACTACAATGAGCAGTTCTTC.

The V gene is TRBV15, the J gene TRBJ1-2; tentative D call: TRBD1 (6 bases). The CDR3 totals 14 residues. V dropped 1 base and J dropped 8 bases, with 14 bases sitting between them. CDR1 LNHNV and CDR2 YYDKDF come from the germline V gene (reference sequence). The CDR3 reads CATSRAQGFYGYTF. Written as DNA, the CDR3 is TGTGCCACCAGCAGAGCACAGGGTTTCTACGGCTACACCTTC.

This clone occurred once. The chain employs TRBV5-1 and TRBJ1-1; 7 positions agree with TRBD1. The CDR3 has 16 residues. In germline, CDR1 is SGHRS, CDR2 YFSETQ. The trim removed 3 bases at V and 5 bases at J, leaving 13 bases unmatched. This chain's CDR3 is CASSSDYTGDRTEAFF. The CDR3 nucleotides read TGCGCCAGCAGCTCAGACTACACAGGGGATAGGACTGAAGCTTTCTTT.

The chain couples TRBV3-1 (or the pseudogene TRBV3-2) to TRBJ1-2, with 7 bases fitting TRBD1. This CDR3 has 15 residues. CDR1 and CDR2 (germline): LGHDT, YNNKEL (reference sequence). V gave up 4 bases and J gave up 7 bases; unmatched junction bases: 12. The CDR3 here is CASSPRGKGGGGYTF. The CDR3 DNA sequence: TGTGCCAGCAGCCCCAGAGGGAAAGGGGGCGGTGGCTACACCTTC.

The gene calls are TRBV5-1 and TRBJ2-1; the D is unclear. Trimming took 0 bases from V and 7 from J, leaving 8 bases between them. Germline CDR1 and CDR2: SGHRS and YFSETQ. This CDR3 has 13 amino acids. The CDR3 DNA follows: TGCGCCAGCAGCTTGGGGGCTGAGAATGAGCAGTTCTTC. Encoded protein: CASSLGAENEQFF.

This clone is a singleton in its sample. The J gene is TRBJ2-7, the V gene TRBV2, with D possibly TRBD2 on 5 matching bases. With 3 bases removed from V and 6 bases from J, the gap between germline ends came to 12 bases. Germline CDR1 is SNHLY and CDR2 is FYNNEI. This CDR3 is built from 13 residues. CDR3 coding DNA: TGTGCCAGCAGTGACGCGCGGGCAGGCGAGCAGTACTTC. Its translation: CASSDARAGEQYF.

The chain couples TRBV7-8 to TRBJ2-4; the D is unclear. Trimming took 1 base from V and 5 from J, leaving 6 bases between them. The CDR3 spans 13 residues. Germline CDR1 reads SGHVS; CDR2 reads FQNEAQ. The CDR3 sequence is CASSLGGENIQYF. The CDR3 DNA follows: TGTGCCAGCAGCTTAGGAGGAGAAAACATTCAGTACTTC.

The count of this clone is one. This chain joins TRBV19 and TRBJ2-5; a weak D match, TRBD1 (5 bases). V gave up 9 bases and J gave up 2 bases, with 13 bases separating them. The length of the CDR3 is 13 residues. Germline lookup yields CDR1 LNHDA and CDR2 SQIVND (reference sequence). The CDR3 DNA sequence: TGTGCCAGCGCCAGAAGACAGCAAGAGACCCAGTACTTC. As protein: CASARRQQETQYF.

This clone appeared a single time. The chain employs TRBV7-8 and TRBJ2-7, with D maybe TRBD2 (6 bases). Germline V lookup: CDR1 SGHVS, CDR2 FQNEAQ. The CDR3 covers 14 residues. V was shortened by 5 bases and J by 0 bases, with 11 bases between the two germline ends. CDR3 nucleotides: TGTGCCAGCAGCCGCGGGGTACTCTCCTACGAGCAGTACTTC. It specifies CASSRGVLSYEQYF.

The V and J genes are TRBV5-1 and TRBJ2-1; 9 bases fit TRBD1. The CDR3 covers 15 residues. V gave up 4 bases and J gave up 9 bases; unmatched junction bases: 11. CDR1 and CDR2 (germline): SGHRS, YFSETQ. CDR3 protein: CASSGRDRVQTEQFF. The CDR3 DNA reads TGCGCCAGCAGCGGCCGGGACAGGGTACAAACTGAGCAGTTCTTC.

V gene TRBV9 combines with J gene TRBJ2-1; 10 bases map to TRBD2. Losses at the gene ends were 0 bases for V and 2 bases for J; bases not matched to a gene: 11. The CDR3 runs 19 residues. CDR1 and CDR2 (germline): SGDLS, YYNGEE. Here the CDR3 reads CASSVGTPGLADPYNEQFF. The CDR3 DNA reads as TGTGCCAGCAGCGTAGGAACCCCCGGACTAGCGGATCCCTACAATGAGCAGTTCTTC.

The J gene is TRBJ1-6, the V gene TRBV30; D call uncertain. Germline CDR1 reads GTSNPN; CDR2 reads SVGIG (reference sequence). Trimming took off 0 bases at V and 0 bases at J, with 21 bases between the two ends. This CDR3 contains 20 residues. In DNA, the CDR3 is TGTGCCTGGAGTGTGAGGAGGGTTTATACCCCGAGCTCCTATAATTCACCCCTCCACTTT. Protein sequence: CAWSVRRVYTPSSYNSPLHF.

The chain uses TRBV5-6 and TRBJ1-1, with D uncertain. Trimming removed 4 bases at V and 1 base at J, with 14 bases between. Per germline, CDR1 SGHDT and CDR2 YYEEEE. The CDR3 length is 15 residues. The CDR3 coding sequence is TGTGCCAGCAGCCCCTTCCACACACAGAACACTGAAGCTTTCTTT. It encodes CASSPFHTQNTEAFF.

V and J are TRBV5-1 and TRBJ1-5; D is uncertain. The CDR3 contains 13 residues. Trimming took 4 bases from V and 5 from J, leaving 10 bases between them. The V gene's germline CDR1 is SGHRS and CDR2 YFSETQ. In DNA form, the CDR3 reads TGCGCCAGCAGCCTGGTCCCCGATCAGCCCCAGCATTTT. Amino acids: CASSLVPDQPQHF.

V gene TRBV6-5 combines with J gene TRBJ1-1; no firm D call. The CDR3 runs to 13 residues. Germline V lookup: CDR1 MNHEY, CDR2 SVGAGI. Trimming stripped 0 bases from V and 4 bases from J, with 6 bases between. The CDR3 DNA sequence: TGTGCCAGCAGTTACTCGAGACTCACTGAAGCTTTCTTT. Its translation is CASSYSRLTEAFF.

With respect to this clone: A junction boundary mismatches the germline segment, possibly from a read error. The sample carries other DNA sequences with the same CDR3. The chain employs TRBV7-7 and TRBJ2-7, with 8 bases aligning to TRBD1. Per the germline V gene, CDR1 is SSHAT and CDR2 is FNYEAQ (reference sequence). There are 13 residues in the CDR3. The CDR3 bases are TGTGCTAGCAGCTTAGACAGGGGCTACGAGCAGTACTTC. Residues: CASSLDRGYEQYF.